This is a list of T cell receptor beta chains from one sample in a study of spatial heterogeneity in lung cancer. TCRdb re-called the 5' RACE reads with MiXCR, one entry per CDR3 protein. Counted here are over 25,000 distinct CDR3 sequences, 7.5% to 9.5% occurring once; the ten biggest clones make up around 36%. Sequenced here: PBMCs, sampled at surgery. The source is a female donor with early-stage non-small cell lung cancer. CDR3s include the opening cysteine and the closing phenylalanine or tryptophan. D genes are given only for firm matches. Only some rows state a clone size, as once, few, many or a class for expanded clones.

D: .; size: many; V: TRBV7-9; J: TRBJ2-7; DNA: TGTGCCAGCAGCTGGACGGGAACTCACGAGCAGTACTTC; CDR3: CASSWTGTHEQYF
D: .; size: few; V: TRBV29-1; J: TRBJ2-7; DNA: TGCAGCGCCAGGACAGACTCCTACGAGCAGTACTTC; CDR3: CSARTDSYEQYF
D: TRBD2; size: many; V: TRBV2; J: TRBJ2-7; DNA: TGTGCCAGCAGAAGGAGCGGGAGGGTTTACGAGCAGTACTTC; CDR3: CASRRSGRVYEQYF
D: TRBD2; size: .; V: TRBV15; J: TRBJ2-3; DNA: TGTGCCACCAGCAGTCGTAGCGGGGGCACAGATACGCAGTATTTT; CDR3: CATSSRSGGTDTQYF
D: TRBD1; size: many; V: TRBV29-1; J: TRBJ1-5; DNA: TGCAGCGTTAAGTACTCTTACAGACAGGGGCATCAGCCCCAGCATTTT; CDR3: CSVKYSYRQGHQPQHF
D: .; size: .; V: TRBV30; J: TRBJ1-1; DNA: TGTGCCTGGAGCCCCCCGGGGACGACTGTGAACACTGAAGCTTTCTTT; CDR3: CAWSPPGTTVNTEAFF
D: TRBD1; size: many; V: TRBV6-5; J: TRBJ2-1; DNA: TGTGCCAGCACCAGGGGGCCCAACAATGAGCAGTTCTTC; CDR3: CASTRGPNNEQFF
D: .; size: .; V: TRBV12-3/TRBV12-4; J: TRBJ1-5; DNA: TGTGCCAGCAGGAGGGGTGTAGGCAATCAGCCCCAGCATTTT; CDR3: CASRRGVGNQPQHF
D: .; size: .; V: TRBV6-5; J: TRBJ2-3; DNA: TGTGCCAGCAGAGTCGGACAGTTCACAGATACGCAGTATTTT; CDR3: CASRVGQFTDTQYF
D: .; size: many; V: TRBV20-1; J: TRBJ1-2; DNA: TGCAGTGCTAGATGGGGGCGCGGGTATGGCTACACCTTC; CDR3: CSARWGRGYGYTF
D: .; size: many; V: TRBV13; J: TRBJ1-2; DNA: TGTGCCAGCAGCCCCCCCTTCTATGGCTACACCTTC; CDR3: CASSPPFYGYTF
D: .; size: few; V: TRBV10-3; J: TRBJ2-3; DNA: TGTGCCATCAGTGAGTCGGCTAGCGGCACAGATACGCAGTATTTT; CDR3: CAISESASGTDTQYF
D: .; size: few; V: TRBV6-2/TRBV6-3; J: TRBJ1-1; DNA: TGTGCCAGCAGTTACTCCCTGAACACTGAAGCTTTCTTT; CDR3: CASSYSLNTEAFF
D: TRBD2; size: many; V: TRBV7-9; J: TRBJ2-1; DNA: TGTGCCAGTAAGGTAGCGGGGGCATCCAATGAGCAGTTCTTC; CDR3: CASKVAGASNEQFF
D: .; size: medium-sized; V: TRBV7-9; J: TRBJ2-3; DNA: TGTGCCAGCAGCGGGGGACGGGCGAATACGCAGTATTTT; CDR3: CASSGGRANTQYF
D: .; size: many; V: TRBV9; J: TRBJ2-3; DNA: TGTGCCAGCAGCGTCAGCGATGCAGGGTTTTGGGGGACCCGGGCAGATACGCAGTATTTT; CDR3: CASSVSDAGFWGTRADTQYF
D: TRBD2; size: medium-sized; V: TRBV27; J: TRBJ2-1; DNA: TGTGCCAGCAGTTTATCCCCTAGACTAGCGGGGCACAATGAGCAGTTCTTC; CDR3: CASSLSPRLAGHNEQFF
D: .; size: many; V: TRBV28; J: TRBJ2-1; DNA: TGTGCCAGCAGTTTAGAGTTGAGTTACAATGAGCAGTTCTTC; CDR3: CASSLELSYNEQFF
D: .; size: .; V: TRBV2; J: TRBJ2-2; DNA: TGTGCCAGCAGGGATCAGGGGACCGGGGAGCTGTTTTTT; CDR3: CASRDQGTGELFF
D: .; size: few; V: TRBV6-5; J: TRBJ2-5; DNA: TGTGCCAGCAGTTATACTAGCTCCCAAGAGACCCAGTACTTC; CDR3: CASSYTSSQETQYF
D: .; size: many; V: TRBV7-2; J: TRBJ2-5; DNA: TGTGCCAGCAGCTTATTTCTCAGGGATGGAAAAGAGACCCAGTACTTC; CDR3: CASSLFLRDGKETQYF
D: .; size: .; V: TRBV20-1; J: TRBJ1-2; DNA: TGCAGTGCGAGCCAGGGCCCCTATGGCTACACCTTC; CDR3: CSASQGPYGYTF
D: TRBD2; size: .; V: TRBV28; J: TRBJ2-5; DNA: TGTGCCAGCAGTTCATACGCAGCGGGAGGGCTCCAAGAGACCCAGTACTTC; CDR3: CASSSYAAGGLQETQYF
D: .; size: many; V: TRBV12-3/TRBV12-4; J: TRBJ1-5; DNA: TGTGCCAGCAGTTTGACGGCTAATCAGCCCCAGCATTTT; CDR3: CASSLTANQPQHF
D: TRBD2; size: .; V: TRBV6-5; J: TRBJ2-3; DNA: TGTGCCAGCAGAGAAGCGGGAGGTACAGATACGCAGTATTTT; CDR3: CASREAGGTDTQYF
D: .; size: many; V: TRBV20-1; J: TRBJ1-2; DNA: TGCAGTGCTAGAGATCTCGAGAAGGGTTTGAAGGATGGCTACACCTTC; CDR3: CSARDLEKGLKDGYTF
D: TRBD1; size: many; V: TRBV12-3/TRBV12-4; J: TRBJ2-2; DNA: TGTGCCAGCAGTTTAATGAGGGGGCCGAACACCGGGGAGCTGTTTTTT; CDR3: CASSLMRGPNTGELFF
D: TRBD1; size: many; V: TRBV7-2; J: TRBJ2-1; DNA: TGTGCCAGCAGCTTAGGGGACAGCTCCTACAATGAGCAGTTCTTC; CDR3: CASSLGDSSYNEQFF
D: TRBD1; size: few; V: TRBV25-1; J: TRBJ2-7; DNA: TGTGCCAGCAGTGCATCCGGGACAGGCTTGTACGAGCAGTACTTC; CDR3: CASSASGTGLYEQYF
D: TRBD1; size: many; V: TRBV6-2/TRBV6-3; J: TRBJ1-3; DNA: TGTGCCAGCAGTCCGCCGACAGGGAAAAGGGCGTCTGGAAACACCATATATTTT; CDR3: CASSPPTGKRASGNTIYF
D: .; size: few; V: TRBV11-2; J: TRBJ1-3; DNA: TGTGCCAGCAGCTCGGTACCGAAGAGCTCTGGAAACACCATATATTTT; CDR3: CASSSVPKSSGNTIYF
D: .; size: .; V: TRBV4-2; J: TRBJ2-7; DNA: TGTGCCAGCAGCCAAGGATTAGCTTCCCACGAGCAGTACTTC; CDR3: CASSQGLASHEQYF
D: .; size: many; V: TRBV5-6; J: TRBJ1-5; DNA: TGTGCCAGCAGCGAGGGAGATCAGCCCCAGCATTTT; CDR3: CASSEGDQPQHF
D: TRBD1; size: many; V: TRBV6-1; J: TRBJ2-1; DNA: TGTGCCAGCAAGGGGGCAGGGGACATCAATGAGCAGTTCTTC; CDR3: CASKGAGDINEQFF
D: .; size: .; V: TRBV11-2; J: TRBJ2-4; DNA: TGTGCCAGCAGCTTAGACAGCCTAGCCAAAAACATTCAGTACTTC; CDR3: CASSLDSLAKNIQYF
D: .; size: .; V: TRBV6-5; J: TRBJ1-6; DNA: TGTGCCAGCAGTTACGCAGGGCCGAATTCACCCCTCCACTTT; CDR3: CASSYAGPNSPLHF
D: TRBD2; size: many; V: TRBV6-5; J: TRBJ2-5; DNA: TGTGCCAGCAGTTTGAGCGGGAGGCGGGAAGAGACCCAGTACTTC; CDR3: CASSLSGRREETQYF
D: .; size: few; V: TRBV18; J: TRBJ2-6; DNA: TGTGCCAGCTCACCGGGTCCCCTCGCTGGGGCCAACGTCCTGACTTTC; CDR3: CASSPGPLAGANVLTF
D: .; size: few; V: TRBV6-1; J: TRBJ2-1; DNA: TGTGCCAGCCGGGTCTTCAATGAGCAGTTCTTC; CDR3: CASRVFNEQFF
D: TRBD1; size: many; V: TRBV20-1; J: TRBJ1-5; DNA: TGCAGTGCTACCCCGGACAGGGCTTTGTCTAGACAGCCCCAGCATTTT; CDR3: CSATPDRALSRQPQHF
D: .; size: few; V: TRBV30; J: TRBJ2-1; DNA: TGTGCCTACTTAAGACAGAGAAGCTCCTACAATGAGCAGTTCTTC; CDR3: CAYLRQRSSYNEQFF